The rows below give T cell receptor beta chains drawn from one sample of a study of Graves' ophthalmopathy and Graves' hyperthyroidism. MiXCR was run by TCRdb on the multiplex PCR reads, yielding one entry per CDR3 protein. The table has about 500,000 distinct CDR3 sequences, about two fifths seen once. Sample: peripheral blood or thyroid tissue (not recorded which). Receptors were obtained from an adult man with Graves' hyperthyroidism. The CDR3 runs from the conserved cysteine through the conserved F or W. D genes are given only for firm matches. Clone size is shown for a subset of rows, as once, few, many or a class of expanded clone.

V: TRBV6-5; size: many; D: .; J: TRBJ1-2; DNA: TGTGCCAGCAGTTTCTCCAGGACATTGGGCTATGGCTACACCTTC; CDR3: CASSFSRTLGYGYTF
V: TRBV2; size: many; D: TRBD1; J: TRBJ1-2; DNA: TGTGCCAGCAGAGGACAGGGGAACTATGGCTACACCTTC; CDR3: CASRGQGNYGYTF
V: TRBV7-9; size: .; D: .; J: TRBJ1-3; DNA: TGTGCCAGCAGCTTAGACGGTTACTCTGGAAACACCATATATTTT; CDR3: CASSLDGYSGNTIYF
V: TRBV7-6; size: .; D: TRBD1; J: TRBJ2-7; DNA: TGTGCCAGCAGCTCCCTTGATCAGGGGGCGCATTGGTTCTTC; CDR3: CASSSLDQGAHWFF
V: TRBV7-9; size: many; D: .; J: TRBJ1-2; DNA: TGTGCCAGCAGCCAAACTGTGTCGGGAAACTATGGCTACACCTTC; CDR3: CASSQTVSGNYGYTF
V: TRBV11-2; size: .; D: TRBD1; J: TRBJ2-3; DNA: TGTGCCAGCAGCTTATATGGGACAGGGGGGAGGGCAGATACGCAGTATTTT; CDR3: CASSLYGTGGRADTQYF
V: TRBV7-8; size: .; D: .; J: TRBJ1-4; DNA: TGTGCCAGCAGCCGTTCCCACTCCCCCCTTAATTTTGAAAAACTGTTTTTT; CDR3: CASSRSHSPLNFEKLFF
V: TRBV12-3/TRBV12-4; size: many; D: .; J: TRBJ1-1; DNA: TGTGCCAGCAGTTACCAGGAGGACACTGAAGCTTTCTTT; CDR3: CASSYQEDTEAFF
V: TRBV10-1; size: few; D: .; J: TRBJ1-5; DNA: TGCGCCAGCAGTGAGCCCCCGCCGGGGCCCGGAGGGCGCAATCAGCCCCAGCATTTT; CDR3: CASSEPPPGPGGRNQPQHF
V: TRBV29-1; size: .; D: .; J: TRBJ2-2; DNA: TGCAGCCAAGTTTCCGGGGAGCTGTTTTTT; CDR3: CSQVSGELFF
V: TRBV7-3; size: many; D: TRBD2; J: TRBJ2-2; DNA: TGTGCCAGCAGCTTATATCGGCGGGAGGTTGGGGCCGGGGAGCTGTTTTTT; CDR3: CASSLYRREVGAGELFF
V: TRBV9; size: many; D: .; J: TRBJ1-6; DNA: TGTGCCAGCAGCGTGGGTGGGGACTATAATTCACCCCTCCACTTT; CDR3: CASSVGGDYNSPLHF
V: TRBV7-4; size: .; D: .; J: TRBJ2-7; DNA: TGTGCCAGCAGCTATGGGCCCGCGGCGTACGAGCAGTACTTC; CDR3: CASSYGPAAYEQYF
V: TRBV10-2; size: few; D: TRBD2; J: TRBJ2-7; DNA: TGCGCCAGCAAACGGGGGAGGGGTAGCTCCTACGAGCAGTACTTC; CDR3: CASKRGRGSSYEQYF
V: TRBV6-5; size: few; D: TRBD1; J: TRBJ1-4; DNA: TGTGCCAGCAGTTATTCCGGGACAGGGGATGAAAAACTGTTTTTT; CDR3: CASSYSGTGDEKLFF
V: TRBV5-1; size: .; D: .; J: TRBJ2-7; DNA: TGCGCCAGCATCCGGGACGGGAACTCCTACGAGCAGTACTTC; CDR3: CASIRDGNSYEQYF
V: TRBV7-3; size: few; D: .; J: TRBJ2-2; DNA: TGTGCCAGCAGTGAGTTGGACGGTAGCGGGGAGCTGTTTTTT; CDR3: CASSELDGSGELFF
V: TRBV29-1; size: many; D: TRBD1; J: TRBJ2-5; DNA: TGCAGCGTTGGACAGGGGGCGAGAGAGACCCAGTACTTC; CDR3: CSVGQGARETQYF
V: TRBV30; size: .; D: .; J: TRBJ2-2; DNA: TGTGCCTGGAGTAAACCCACGGGGCGCGGCACCGGGGAGCTGTTTTTT; CDR3: CAWSKPTGRGTGELFF
V: TRBV7-9; size: few; D: TRBD1; J: TRBJ2-3; DNA: TGTGCCAGCAGCCCCGGGACAGGGAACACAGATACGCAGTATTTT; CDR3: CASSPGTGNTDTQYF
V: TRBV7-9; size: .; D: TRBD2; J: TRBJ2-2; DNA: TGTGCCAGCAGCTCCCACCCTCGGGGGGGGACTAGGGGTCCCGGGGAGCTGTTTTTT; CDR3: CASSSHPRGGTRGPGELFF
V: TRBV7-2; size: many; D: TRBD2; J: TRBJ2-5; DNA: TGTGCCAGCAGCTTTCCGGGACTAGCGGGGGGCGAAGAGACCCAGTACTTC; CDR3: CASSFPGLAGGEETQYF
V: TRBV5-8; size: many; D: TRBD2; J: TRBJ2-7; DNA: TGTGCCAGCAGCTTGGAGGCGGGAGGATACGAGCAGTACTTC; CDR3: CASSLEAGGYEQYF
V: TRBV9; size: many; D: TRBD2; J: TRBJ2-7; DNA: TGTGCCAGCAGCGTAGGTAGCGGGAAGACCTACGAGCAGTACTTC; CDR3: CASSVGSGKTYEQYF
V: TRBV2; size: .; D: .; J: TRBJ2-3; DNA: TGTGCCAGCAGTGTAGGGGATCGTGGCAGTGCGGGCACAGATACGCAGTATTTT; CDR3: CASSVGDRGSAGTDTQYF
V: TRBV4-1; size: many; D: TRBD1; J: TRBJ2-7; DNA: TGCGCCAGCAGCCAAAGGGACAGGGGGCTGGACGAGCAGTACTTC; CDR3: CASSQRDRGLDEQYF
V: TRBV6-7; size: .; D: TRBD1; J: TRBJ2-2; DNA: TGTGCCAGCAGTTACCCGGGACAGGGAAACACCGGGGAGCTGTTTTTT; CDR3: CASSYPGQGNTGELFF
V: TRBV29-1; size: few; D: .; J: TRBJ2-1; DNA: TGCAGCGTTGGGGGGTACAATGAGCAGTTCTTC; CDR3: CSVGGYNEQFF
V: TRBV7-9; size: .; D: .; J: TRBJ2-3; DNA: TGTGCCAGCAGCTTAGCAGGGACCACAGATACGCAGTATTTT; CDR3: CASSLAGTTDTQYF